This T cell receptor beta chain was retrieved from a study of shared clonotypes between healthy human individuals. Assay: immunoSEQ multiplex PCR; the TCRdb copy retains only in-frame clones and omits some. In the table there are approximately 2.3 million clones, 80% to 95% of which are singletons. The CDR3 is made up of 17 amino acids. Trimming removed 1 base from V and 0 bases from J, with 10 bases in between. Germline CDR1 SGHDN, CDR2 FVKESK. General study points: Rarefaction showed sorted-subset sequencing was incomplete despite large depth.

Points on this clone: The antigen remains unidentified.

The sequenced material came from naive CD4+ T cells from PBMCs. The subset is: CD45RA+ positively selected. The chain has TRBV14 and TRBJ2-6; possible D gene TRBD2, 5 bases. The sequence was obtained from a man between 18 and 35 years old in good health. Some clones in this sample may be carry-over from other donors' samples. For the CDR3, the DNA is TGTGCCAGCAGCCAAGTCGGACTGCCCTCTGGGGCCAACGTCCTGACTTTC. This codes for CASSQVGLPSGANVLTF.